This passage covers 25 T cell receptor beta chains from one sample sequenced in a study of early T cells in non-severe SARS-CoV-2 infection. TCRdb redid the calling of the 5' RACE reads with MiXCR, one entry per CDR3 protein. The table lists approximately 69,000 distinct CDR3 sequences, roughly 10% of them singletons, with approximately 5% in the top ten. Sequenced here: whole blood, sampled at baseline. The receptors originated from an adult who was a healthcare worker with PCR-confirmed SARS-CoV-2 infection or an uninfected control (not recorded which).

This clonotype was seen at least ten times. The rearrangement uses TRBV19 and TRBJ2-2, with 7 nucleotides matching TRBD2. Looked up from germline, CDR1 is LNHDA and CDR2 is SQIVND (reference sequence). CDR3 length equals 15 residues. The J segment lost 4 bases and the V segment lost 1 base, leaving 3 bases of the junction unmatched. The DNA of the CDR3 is TGTGCCAGTAGTATAGCGGGGGGATTCACCGGGGAGCTGTTTTTT. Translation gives CASSIAGGFTGELFF.

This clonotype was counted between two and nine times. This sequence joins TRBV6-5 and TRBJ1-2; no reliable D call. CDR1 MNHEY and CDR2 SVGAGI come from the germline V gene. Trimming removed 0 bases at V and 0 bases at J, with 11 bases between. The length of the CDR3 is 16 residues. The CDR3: CASSYSSGRANYGYTF. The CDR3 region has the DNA TGTGCCAGCAGTTACTCGTCGGGCAGAGCTAACTATGGCTACACCTTC.

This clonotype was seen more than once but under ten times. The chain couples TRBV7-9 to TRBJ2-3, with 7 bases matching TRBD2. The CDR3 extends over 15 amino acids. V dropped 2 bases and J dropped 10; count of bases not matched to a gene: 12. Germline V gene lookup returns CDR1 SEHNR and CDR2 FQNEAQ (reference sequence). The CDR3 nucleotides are TGTGCCAGCAGCTTAAAGCGGGGAGACAGCACTGCGCAGTATTTT. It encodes CASSLKRGDSTAQYF.

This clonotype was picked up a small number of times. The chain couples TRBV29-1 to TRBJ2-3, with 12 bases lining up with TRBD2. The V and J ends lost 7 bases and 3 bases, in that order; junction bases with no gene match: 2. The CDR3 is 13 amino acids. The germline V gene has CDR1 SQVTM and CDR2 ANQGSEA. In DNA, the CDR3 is TGCAGCGGCGGGACTAGCGGGACAGATACGCAGTATTTT. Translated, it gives CSGGTSGTDTQYF.

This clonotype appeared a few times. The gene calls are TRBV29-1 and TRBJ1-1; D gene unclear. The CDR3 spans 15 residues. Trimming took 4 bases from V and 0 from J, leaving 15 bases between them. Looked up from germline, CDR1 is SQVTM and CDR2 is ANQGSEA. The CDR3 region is CSVAAGWAMNTEAFF. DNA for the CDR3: TGCAGCGTTGCTGCGGGATGGGCTATGAACACTGAAGCTTTCTTT.

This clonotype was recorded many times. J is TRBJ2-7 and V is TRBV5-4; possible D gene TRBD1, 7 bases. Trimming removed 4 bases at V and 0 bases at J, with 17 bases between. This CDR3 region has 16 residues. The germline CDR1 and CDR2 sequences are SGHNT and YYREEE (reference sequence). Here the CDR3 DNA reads TGTGCCAGCAGCACGCGACAGGGACTTATCTCCTACGAGCAGTACTTC. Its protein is CASSTRQGLISYEQYF.

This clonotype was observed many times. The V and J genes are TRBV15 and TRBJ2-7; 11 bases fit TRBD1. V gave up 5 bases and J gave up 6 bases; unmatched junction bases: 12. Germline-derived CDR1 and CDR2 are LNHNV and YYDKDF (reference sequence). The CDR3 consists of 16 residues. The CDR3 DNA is TGTGCCACCAGCCTACGTCCGGGACAGGGGGTCGGCGAGCAGTACTTC. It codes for CATSLRPGQGVGEQYF.

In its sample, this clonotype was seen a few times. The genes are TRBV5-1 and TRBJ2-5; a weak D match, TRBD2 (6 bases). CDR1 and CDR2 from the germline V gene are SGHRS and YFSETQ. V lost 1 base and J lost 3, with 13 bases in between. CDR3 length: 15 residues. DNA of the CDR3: TGCGCCAGCAGCTTGATCGGGACTTTGGAAGAGACCCAGTACTTC. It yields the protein CASSLIGTLEETQYF.

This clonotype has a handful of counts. The CDR3 DNA reads TGTGCCAGCAGCGTAGCGGCAGGGGGCGGATCGAACACCGGGGAGCTGTTTTTT. It yields the protein CASSVAAGGGSNTGELFF. The genes are TRBV9 and TRBJ2-2; 8 bases line up with TRBD1. The CDR3 is 18 residues long. Trimming cost V 0 bases and J 0 bases; bases outside gene matches: 7. Germline CDR1 and CDR2: SGDLS and YYNGEE.

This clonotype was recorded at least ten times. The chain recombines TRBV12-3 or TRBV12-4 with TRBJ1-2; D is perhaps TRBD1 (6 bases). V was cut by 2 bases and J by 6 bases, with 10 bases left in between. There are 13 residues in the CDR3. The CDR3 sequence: CASSLWGAHGYTF. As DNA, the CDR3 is TGTGCCAGCAGTTTATGGGGGGCACATGGCTACACCTTC.

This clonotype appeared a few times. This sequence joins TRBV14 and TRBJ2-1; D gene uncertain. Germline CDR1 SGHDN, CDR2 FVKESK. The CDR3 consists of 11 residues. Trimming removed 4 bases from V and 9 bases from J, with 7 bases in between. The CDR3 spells CASSLGPEQFF. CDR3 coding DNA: TGTGCCAGCAGCCTTGGACCTGAGCAGTTCTTC.

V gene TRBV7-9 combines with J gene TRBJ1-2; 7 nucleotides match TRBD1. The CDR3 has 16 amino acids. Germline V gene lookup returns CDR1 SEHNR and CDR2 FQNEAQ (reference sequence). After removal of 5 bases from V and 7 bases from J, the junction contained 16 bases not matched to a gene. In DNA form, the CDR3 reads TGTGCCAGCAGCCCCTCAACCCAACAGGGGACGAGTGGCTACACCTTC. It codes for CASSPSTQQGTSGYTF.

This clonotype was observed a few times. The DNA of the CDR3 is TGTGCCAGCTCACCACCAGGGGCGAGTCGGGAGCAGTACTTC. As protein: CASSPPGASREQYF. This chain connects TRBV18 to TRBJ2-7; D is perhaps TRBD1 (5 bases). The CDR3 covers 14 residues. The germline gives CDR1 KGHSH, CDR2 LQKENI. V lost 0 bases and J 7 bases, leaving 13 bases between the germline ends.

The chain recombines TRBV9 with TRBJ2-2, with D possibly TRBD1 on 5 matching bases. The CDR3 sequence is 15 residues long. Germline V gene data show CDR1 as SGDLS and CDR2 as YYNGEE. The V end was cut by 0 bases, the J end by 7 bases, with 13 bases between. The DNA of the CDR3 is TGTGCCAGCAGCGTAGTATCCAGGGCAAGCGGGGAGCTGTTTTTT. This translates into CASSVVSRASGELFF. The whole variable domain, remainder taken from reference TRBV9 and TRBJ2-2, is DSGVTQTPKHLITATGQRVTLRCSPRSGDLSVYWYQQSLDQGLQFLIQYYNGEERAKGNILERFSAQQFPDLHSELNLSSLELGDSALYFCASSVVSRASGELFFGEGSRLTVL.

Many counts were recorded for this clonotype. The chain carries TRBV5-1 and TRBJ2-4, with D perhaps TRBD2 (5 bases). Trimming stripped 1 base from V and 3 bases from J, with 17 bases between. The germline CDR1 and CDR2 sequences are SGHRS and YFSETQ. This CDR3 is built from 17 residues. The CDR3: CASSLRRRGGGKNIQYF. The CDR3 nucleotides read TGCGCCAGCAGCTTGAGGAGGAGAGGAGGAGGCAAAAACATTCAGTACTTC.

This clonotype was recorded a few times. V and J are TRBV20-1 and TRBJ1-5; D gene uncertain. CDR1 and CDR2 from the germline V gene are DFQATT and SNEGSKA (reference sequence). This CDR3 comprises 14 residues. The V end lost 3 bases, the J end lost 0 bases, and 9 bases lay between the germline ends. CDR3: CSASWRNSNQPQHF. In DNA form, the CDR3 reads TGCAGTGCTAGTTGGAGAAATAGCAATCAGCCCCAGCATTTT.

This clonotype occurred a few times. DNA of the CDR3: TGTGCCAGCAGCTTAGGACAACTAGAGGGGACCCAGTACTTC. Protein: CASSLGQLEGTQYF. V gene TRBV13 combines with J gene TRBJ2-5; a weak D match, TRBD2 (5 bases). Deletions cut 0 bases from V and 7 bases from J, with 12 bases between. The germline gives CDR1 PRHDT, CDR2 FYEKMQ (reference sequence). CDR3 size: 14 residues.

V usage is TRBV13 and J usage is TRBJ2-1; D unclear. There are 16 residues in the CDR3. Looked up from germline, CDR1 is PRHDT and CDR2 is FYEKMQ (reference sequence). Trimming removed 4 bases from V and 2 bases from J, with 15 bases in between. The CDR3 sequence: CASSSHSPLTYNEQFF. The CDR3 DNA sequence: TGTGCCAGCAGCTCACACAGTCCCCTTACCTACAATGAGCAGTTCTTC.

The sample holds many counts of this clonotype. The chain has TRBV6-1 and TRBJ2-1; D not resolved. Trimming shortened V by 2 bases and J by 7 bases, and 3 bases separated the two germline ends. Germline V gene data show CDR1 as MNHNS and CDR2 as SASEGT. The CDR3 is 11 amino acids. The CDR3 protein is CASSETNEQFF. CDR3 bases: TGTGCCAGCAGTGAAACGAATGAGCAGTTCTTC.

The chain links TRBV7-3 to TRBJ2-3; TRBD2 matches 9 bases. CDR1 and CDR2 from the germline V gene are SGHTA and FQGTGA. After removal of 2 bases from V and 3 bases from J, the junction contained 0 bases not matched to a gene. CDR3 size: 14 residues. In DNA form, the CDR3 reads TGTGCCAGCAGCTTACTAGCGGGGACAGATACGCAGTATTTT. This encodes CASSLLAGTDTQYF. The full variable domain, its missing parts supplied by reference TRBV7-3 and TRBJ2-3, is GAGVSQTPSNKVTEKGKYVELRCDPISGHTALYWYRQSLGQGPEFLIYFQGTGAADDSGLPNDRFFAVRPEGSVSTLKIQRTERGDSAVYLCASSLLAGTDTQYFGPGTRLTVL.

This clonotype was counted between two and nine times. CDR3 in DNA: TGCGCCAGCAGCGTCTGGACTAGCGGCACAGATACGCAGTATTTT. It specifies CASSVWTSGTDTQYF. The chain carries TRBV5-1 and TRBJ2-3; 9 bases are a match to TRBD2. V lost 4 bases, J lost 1 base, and 4 bases stayed unmatched. The germline CDR1 and CDR2 sequences are SGHRS and YFSETQ. The length of the CDR3 is 15 residues.

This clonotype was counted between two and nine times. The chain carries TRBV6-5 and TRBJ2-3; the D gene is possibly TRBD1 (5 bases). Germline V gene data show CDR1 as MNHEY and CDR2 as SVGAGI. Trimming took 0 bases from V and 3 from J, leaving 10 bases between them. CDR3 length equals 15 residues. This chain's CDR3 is CASSYSGQETDTQYF. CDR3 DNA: TGTGCCAGCAGTTACTCGGGGCAGGAGACAGATACGCAGTATTTT.

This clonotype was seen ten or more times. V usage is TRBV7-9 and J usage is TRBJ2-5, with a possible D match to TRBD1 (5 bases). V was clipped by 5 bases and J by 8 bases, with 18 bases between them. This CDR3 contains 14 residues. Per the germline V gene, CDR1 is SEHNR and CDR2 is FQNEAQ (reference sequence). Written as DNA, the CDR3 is TGTGCCAGCAGCCTAGGGGCTATTATATTTACCCAGTACTTC. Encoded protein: CASSLGAIIFTQYF.

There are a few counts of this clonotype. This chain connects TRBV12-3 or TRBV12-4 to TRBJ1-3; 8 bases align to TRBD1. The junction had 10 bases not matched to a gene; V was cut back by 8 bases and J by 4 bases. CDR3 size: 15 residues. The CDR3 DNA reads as TGTGCCAGCGCACGGGACAGGAAATCGGGAAACACCATATATTTT. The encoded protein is CASARDRKSGNTIYF.

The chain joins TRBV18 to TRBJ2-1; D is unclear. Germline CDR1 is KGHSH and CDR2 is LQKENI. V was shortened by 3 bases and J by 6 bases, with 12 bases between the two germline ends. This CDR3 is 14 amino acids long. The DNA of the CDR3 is TGTGCCAGCTCACCGGGCCTCGTGGGCAATGAGCAGTTCTTC. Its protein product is CASSPGLVGNEQFF.